The T cell receptor (beta chain) described here comes from a study of T cell changes during pregnancy in multiple sclerosis. The method was immunoSEQ multiplex PCR; TCRdb's version includes in-frame clones alone and lacks a portion of them. This table has 40,000 to 55,000 clones, approximately 91% appearing once. This clone showed up just once. This specimen was CD4+ T cells from peripheral blood mononuclear cells, taken in the first trimester of pregnancy. This clonotype was obtained from a female donor with multiple sclerosis, enrolled in a pregnancy study.

This chain's CDR3 is CASSIPLGFGGYTF. In nucleotides, the CDR3 is TGTGCCAGTAGTATCCCCCTCGGGTTCGGAGGCTACACCTTC. The chain carries TRBV19 and TRBJ1-2; D not certain. Trimming took 3 bases from V and 8 from J, leaving 16 bases between them. Looked up from germline, CDR1 is LNHDA and CDR2 is SQIVND (reference sequence). CDR3 length: 14 amino acids.